There are many counts of the clone carrying this T cell receptor (beta chain). Reverse transcription used around 500 ng RNA and constant-region primers for alpha and beta. Using multiplexing indices, alpha and beta chain libraries were generated apart by chain-specific third strand synthesis. An approximately 25-cycle PCR with P5s and P7 primers followed a short adapter-adding first PCR. TCRdb analysed the 5' RACE reads with MiXCR anew, one entry per CDR3 protein. The table has around 19,000 distinct CDR3 sequences, 8% to 10% seen once. There are 13 residues in the CDR3. V was trimmed by 4 bases and J by 5 bases, leaving 8 bases between them. Looked up from germline, CDR1 is SGHVS and CDR2 is FNYEAQ. The sample is drawn from a study of HIV-infected patients and healthy controls. The repertoire came from unfractionated whole blood and reflected all unsorted peripheral T cells.

The sample consisted of blood. The sequence came from an adult in good health. This rearrangement joins TRBV7-6 to TRBJ1-4; D not certain. CDR3 sequence reads: CASSSRRNEKLFF. The CDR3 region has the DNA TGTGCCAGCAGCTCAAGACGGAATGAAAAACTGTTTTTT.